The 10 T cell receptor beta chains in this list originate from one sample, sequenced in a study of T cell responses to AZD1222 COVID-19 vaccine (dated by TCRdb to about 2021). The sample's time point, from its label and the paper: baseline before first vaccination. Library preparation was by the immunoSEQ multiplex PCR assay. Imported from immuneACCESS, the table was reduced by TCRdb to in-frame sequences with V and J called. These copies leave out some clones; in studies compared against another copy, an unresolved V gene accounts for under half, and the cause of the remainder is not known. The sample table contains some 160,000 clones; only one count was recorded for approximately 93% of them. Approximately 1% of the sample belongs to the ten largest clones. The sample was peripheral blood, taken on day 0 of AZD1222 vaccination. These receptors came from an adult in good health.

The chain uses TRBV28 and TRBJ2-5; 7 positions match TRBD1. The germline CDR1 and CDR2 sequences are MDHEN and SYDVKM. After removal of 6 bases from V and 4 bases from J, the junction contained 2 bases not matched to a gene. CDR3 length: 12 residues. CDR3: CASSAGGETQYF. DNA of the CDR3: TGTGCCAGCAGCGCAGGGGGAGAGACCCAGTACTTC.

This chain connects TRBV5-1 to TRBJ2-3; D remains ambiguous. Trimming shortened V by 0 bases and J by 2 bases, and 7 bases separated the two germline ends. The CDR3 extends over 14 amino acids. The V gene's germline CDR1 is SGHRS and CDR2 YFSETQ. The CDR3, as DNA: TGCGCCAGCAGCTTGGCCCTAGTCACAGATACGCAGTATTTT. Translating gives CASSLALVTDTQYF.

The CDR3 nucleotides are TGTGCCAGCAGTTTATCGTTGGCCTGGGGTGGCTACACCTTC. It is translated as CASSLSLAWGGYTF. V and J are TRBV28 and TRBJ1-2; no firm D call. Germline CDR1 and CDR2: MDHEN and SYDVKM. Trimming left V 1 base short and J 7 bases short, with 13 bases between. This CDR3 is built from 14 residues.

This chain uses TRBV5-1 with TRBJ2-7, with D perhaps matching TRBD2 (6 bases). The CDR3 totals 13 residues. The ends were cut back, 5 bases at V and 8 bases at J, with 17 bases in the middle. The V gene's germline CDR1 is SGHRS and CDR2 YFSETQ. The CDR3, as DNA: TGCGCCAGCAGGGGACTCGGCGAGGGGCAGCAGTACTTC. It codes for CASRGLGEGQQYF.

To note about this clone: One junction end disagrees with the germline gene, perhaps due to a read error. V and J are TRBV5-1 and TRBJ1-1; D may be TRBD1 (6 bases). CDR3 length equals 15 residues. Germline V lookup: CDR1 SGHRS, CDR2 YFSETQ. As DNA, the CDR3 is TGCGCTAGCAGCTTAAGAACAGGGTCGATCGCTGAAGCTTTCTTT. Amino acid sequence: CASSLRTGSIAEAFF.

CDR3 DNA: TGTGCCAGCGAACAGACGAACACTGAAGCTTTCTTT. Residues: CASEQTNTEAFF. V and J are TRBV2 and TRBJ1-1; D gene ambiguous. The CDR3 loop spans 12 amino acids. Germline V gene lookup returns CDR1 SNHLY and CDR2 FYNNEI. V lost 8 bases and J 1 base, leaving 8 bases between the germline ends.

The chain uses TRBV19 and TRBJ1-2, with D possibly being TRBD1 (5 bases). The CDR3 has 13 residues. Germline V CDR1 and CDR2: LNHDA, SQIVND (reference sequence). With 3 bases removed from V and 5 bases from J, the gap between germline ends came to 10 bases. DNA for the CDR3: TGTGCCAGTAGTATTCCCCAGGGTTATGGCTACACCTTC. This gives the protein CASSIPQGYGYTF.

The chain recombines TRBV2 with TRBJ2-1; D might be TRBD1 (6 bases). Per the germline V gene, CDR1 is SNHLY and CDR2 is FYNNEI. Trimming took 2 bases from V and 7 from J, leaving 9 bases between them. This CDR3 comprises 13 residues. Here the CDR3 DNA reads TGTGCCAGCAGTGAACTACAGGGTAATGAGCAGTTCTTC. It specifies CASSELQGNEQFF.

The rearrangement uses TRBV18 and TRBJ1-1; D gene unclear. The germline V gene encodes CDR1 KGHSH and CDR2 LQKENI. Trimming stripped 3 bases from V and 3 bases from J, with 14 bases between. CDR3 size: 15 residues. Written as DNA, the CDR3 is TGTGCCAGCTCACCTTCGGGGAGCTGGGACACTGAAGCTTTCTTT. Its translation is CASSPSGSWDTEAFF.

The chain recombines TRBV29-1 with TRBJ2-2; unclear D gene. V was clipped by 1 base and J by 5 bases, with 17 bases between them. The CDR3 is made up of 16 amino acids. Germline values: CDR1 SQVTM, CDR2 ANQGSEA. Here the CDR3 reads CSVEVGSIGSTGELFF. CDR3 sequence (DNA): TGCAGCGTTGAAGTCGGTAGCATAGGCAGTACCGGGGAGCTGTTTTTT.